The T cell receptor (beta chain) described here comes from a study of cytotoxic CD8 clonotypes in ibrutinib-treated CLL (dated by TCRdb to 2020 to 2023). About the full investigation: The cohort was composed of about 10 relapsed/refractory and roughly 14 treatment-naive patients; IGHV unmutated status was identified in approximately 17 patients. Cryopreserved peripheral blood mononuclear cells were collected before treatment, at response, and at either disease progression or sustained remission. Every remission and progressive disease sample was obtained while ibrutinib was still being received by the patients. The response samples were drawn at a median of 12 months into treatment, with a range of about 6 to 36 months. Samples averaged approximately 260,000 productive templates and 94,082 productive rearrangements. Of the 90 or so participants in the trial, 25 to 30 had longitudinal samples available. Partial responses were observed in about 25 patients and complete responses in 2; after a median follow-up of roughly 72 months, remission was maintained in 15 or so patients and progression was observed in about twelve. General study outcomes and caveats: Baseline clonality was found to be higher than that of age-matched healthy donors and was strongly correlated with circulating CD8+ T-cell counts. Sustained-remission and progressing patients did not have matched sampling times, and lymph node repertoires were not examined. Public clonotypes were found to be uncommon and were observed to contract or remain stable during treatment; the increase in clonality was shown to reflect expansion of private clonotypes at ibrutinib response. Clonality increased at ibrutinib response, stayed stable in sustained remission, and fell back toward baseline at progression.

Regarding this clone: The specificity of this receptor is unknown. Per-base qualities were not stored, and no clone one base away is much larger.

From a lookup of the germline V gene, CDR1 and CDR2 are LGHNA and YNFKEQ. V is cut by 2 bases and J by 7 bases, and the space between the germline ends is 12 bases. Inclusive of the bounding cysteine and phenylalanine, the CDR3 is 14 residues long. The retained sequence is limited to the CDR3, 42 bases, with the frame set at the first base. Taken with the paper, the label for time point translates to: approximately 25 months on ibrutinib. For TCR beta library preparation, roughly 2.1 micrograms of genomic DNA was extracted from cryopreserved PBMCs. Longitudinal blood samples from CLL patients on ibrutinib monotherapy were analyzed using high-throughput TCR beta sequencing. The patients were enrolled in a single-center, open-label phase 2 trial of ibrutinib monotherapy. Each clonotype received, on average, around 10x coverage in deep resolution sequencing performed on a MiSeq, where the target depth lay between 1 in 1 million and 1 in 200,000 T cells. TCR beta libraries were generated with the immunoSEQ hsTCRB Kit. On the authors' methods: The data were analyzed with ImmunoSEQ Analyzer and ImmunoSEQ Data Assistant, and V, D and J gene assignments followed IMGT definitions. Clonality was computed as one minus normalized Shannon entropy of productive rearrangement frequencies, ranging from 0 to 1. Public clonotype analysis was restricted to overrepresented clonotypes comprising at least 0.05% of each patient's repertoire. Repertoires from more than ten age-matched healthy donors in immuneACCESS were used as clonality controls. Sourced from immuneACCESS, this table was stored by TCRdb with only in-frame sequences that have V and J called. A share of the clones is absent; for the studies checked, an unresolved V gene accounts for under half, and the remainder has no known explanation. V and J calls and clone size are given by that table; D and trimming were obtained from the DNA. The sample contains 150,000 to 200,000 clones, around three quarters of them found a single time. The ten biggest clones cover around 15% of the sample.

The source of this sequence is a human donor with chronic lymphocytic leukemia. Rearrangement joined TRBV4-2 to TRBJ1-5; no D gene can be assigned with confidence. The specimen was PBMCs, collected after 24 months of ibrutinib treatment. The CDR3 sequence is CASSQLGMGQPQHF. The DNA sequence is given as TGTGCCAGCAGCCAACTGGGGATGGGCCAGCCCCAGCATTTT.